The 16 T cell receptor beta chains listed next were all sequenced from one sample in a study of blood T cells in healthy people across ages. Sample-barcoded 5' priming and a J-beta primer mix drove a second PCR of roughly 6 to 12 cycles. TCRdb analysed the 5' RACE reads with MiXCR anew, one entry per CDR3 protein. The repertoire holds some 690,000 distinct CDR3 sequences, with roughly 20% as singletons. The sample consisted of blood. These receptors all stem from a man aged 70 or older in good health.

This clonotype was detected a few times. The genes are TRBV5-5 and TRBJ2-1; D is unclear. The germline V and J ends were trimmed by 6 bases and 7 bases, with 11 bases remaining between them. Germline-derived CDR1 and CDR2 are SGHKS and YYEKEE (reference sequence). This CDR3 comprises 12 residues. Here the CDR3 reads CASTLKSNEQFF. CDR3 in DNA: TGTGCCAGCACCTTAAAATCAAATGAGCAGTTCTTC. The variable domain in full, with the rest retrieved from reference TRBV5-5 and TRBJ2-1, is DAGVTQSPTHLIKTRGQQVTLRCSPISGHKSVSWYQQVLGQGPQFIFQYYEKEERGRGNFPDRFSARQFPNYSSELNVNALLLGDSALYLCASTLKSNEQFFGPGTRLTVL.

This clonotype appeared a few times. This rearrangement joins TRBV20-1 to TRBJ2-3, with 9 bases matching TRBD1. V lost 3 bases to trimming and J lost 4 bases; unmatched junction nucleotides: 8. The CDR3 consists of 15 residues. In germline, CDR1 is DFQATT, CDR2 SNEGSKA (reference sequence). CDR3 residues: CSASKVTGGPDTQYF. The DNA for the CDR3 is TGCAGTGCTAGTAAGGTGACAGGGGGACCAGATACGCAGTATTTT.

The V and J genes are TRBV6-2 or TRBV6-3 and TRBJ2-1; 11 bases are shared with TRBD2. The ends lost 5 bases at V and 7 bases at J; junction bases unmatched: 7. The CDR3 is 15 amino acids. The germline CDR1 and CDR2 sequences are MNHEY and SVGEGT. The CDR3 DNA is TGTGCCAGCAGTAAAACTAGCGGGAGAATGAATGAGCAGTTCTTC. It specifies CASSKTSGRMNEQFF.

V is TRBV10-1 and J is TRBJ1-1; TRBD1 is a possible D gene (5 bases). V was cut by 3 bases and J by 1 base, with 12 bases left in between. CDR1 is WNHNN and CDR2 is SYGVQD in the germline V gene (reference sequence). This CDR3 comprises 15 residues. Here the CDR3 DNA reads TGCGCCAGCAGTGACGAAGGGGCCCAGAACACTGAAGCTTTCTTT. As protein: CASSDEGAQNTEAFF.

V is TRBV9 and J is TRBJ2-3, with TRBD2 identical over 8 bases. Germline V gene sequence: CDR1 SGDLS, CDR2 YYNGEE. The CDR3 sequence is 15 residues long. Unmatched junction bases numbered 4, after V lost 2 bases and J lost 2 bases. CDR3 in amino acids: CASSVAGGTTDTQYF. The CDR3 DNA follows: TGTGCCAGCAGCGTTGCGGGAGGTACCACAGATACGCAGTATTTT.

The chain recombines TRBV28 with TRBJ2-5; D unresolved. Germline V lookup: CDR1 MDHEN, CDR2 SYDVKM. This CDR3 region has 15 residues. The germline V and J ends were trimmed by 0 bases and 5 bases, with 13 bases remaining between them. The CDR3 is CASSLWPAPRETQYF. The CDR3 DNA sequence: TGTGCCAGCAGTTTATGGCCAGCCCCTAGGGAGACCCAGTACTTC. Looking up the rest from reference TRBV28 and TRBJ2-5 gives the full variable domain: DVKVTQSSRYLVKRTGEKVFLECVQDMDHENMFWYRQDPGLGLRLIYFSYDVKMKEKGDIPEGYSVSREKKERFSLILESASTNQTSMYLCASSLWPAPRETQYFGPGTRLLVL.

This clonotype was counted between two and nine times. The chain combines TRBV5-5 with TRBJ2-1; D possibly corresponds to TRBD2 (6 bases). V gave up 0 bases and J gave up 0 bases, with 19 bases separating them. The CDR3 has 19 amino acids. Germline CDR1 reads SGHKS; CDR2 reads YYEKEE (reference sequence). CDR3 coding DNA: TGTGCCAGCAGCTTGGAGTGGATTTGGTTAGCGGCCTCCTACAATGAGCAGTTCTTC. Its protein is CASSLEWIWLAASYNEQFF.

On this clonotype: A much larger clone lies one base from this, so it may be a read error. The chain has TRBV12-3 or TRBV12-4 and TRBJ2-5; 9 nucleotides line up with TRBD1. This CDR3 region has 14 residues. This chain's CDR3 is CVSSPGQGTGTQYF. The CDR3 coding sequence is TGTGTCAGCAGTCCCGGACAGGGGACGGGGACCCAGTACTTC.

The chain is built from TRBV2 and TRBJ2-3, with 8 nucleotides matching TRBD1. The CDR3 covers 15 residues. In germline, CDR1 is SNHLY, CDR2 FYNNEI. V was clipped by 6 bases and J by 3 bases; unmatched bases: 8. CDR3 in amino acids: CASSLDRVRTDTQYF. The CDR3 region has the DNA TGTGCCAGCAGCCTGGACAGGGTGAGAACAGATACGCAGTATTTT.

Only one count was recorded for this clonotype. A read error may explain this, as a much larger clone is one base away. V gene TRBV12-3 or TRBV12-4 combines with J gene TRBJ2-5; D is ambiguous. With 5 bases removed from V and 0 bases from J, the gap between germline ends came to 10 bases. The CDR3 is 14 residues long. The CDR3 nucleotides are TGTGCCAGCAGTGGTCGGACGCACCAAGAGACCCAGTACTTC. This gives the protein CASSGRTHQETQYF.

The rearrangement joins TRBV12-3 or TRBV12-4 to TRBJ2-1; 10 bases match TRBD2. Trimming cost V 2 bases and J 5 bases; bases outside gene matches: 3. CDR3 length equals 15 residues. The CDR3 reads CASSLTSGDNNEQFF. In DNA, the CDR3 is TGTGCCAGCAGTTTAACTAGCGGGGATAACAATGAGCAGTTCTTC.

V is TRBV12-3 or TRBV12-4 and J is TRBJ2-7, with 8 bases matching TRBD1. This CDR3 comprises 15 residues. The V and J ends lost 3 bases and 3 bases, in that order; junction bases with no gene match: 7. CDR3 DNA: TGTGCCAGCAGTTTCCGGGACAGGACTAACTACGAGCAGTACGTC. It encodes CASSFRDRTNYEQYV.

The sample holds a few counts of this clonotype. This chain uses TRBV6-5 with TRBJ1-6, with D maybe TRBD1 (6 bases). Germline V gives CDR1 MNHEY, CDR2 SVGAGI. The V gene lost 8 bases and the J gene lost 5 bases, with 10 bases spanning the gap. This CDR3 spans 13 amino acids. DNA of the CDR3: TGTGCCAGCGGGACACGAGATAATTCACCCCTCCACTTT. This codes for CASGTRDNSPLHF.

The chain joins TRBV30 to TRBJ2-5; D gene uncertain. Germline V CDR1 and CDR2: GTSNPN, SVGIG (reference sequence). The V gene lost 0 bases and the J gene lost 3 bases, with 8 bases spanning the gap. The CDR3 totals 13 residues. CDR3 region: CAWSVRVKETQYF. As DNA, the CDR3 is TGTGCCTGGAGTGTACGGGTAAAAGAGACCCAGTACTTC.

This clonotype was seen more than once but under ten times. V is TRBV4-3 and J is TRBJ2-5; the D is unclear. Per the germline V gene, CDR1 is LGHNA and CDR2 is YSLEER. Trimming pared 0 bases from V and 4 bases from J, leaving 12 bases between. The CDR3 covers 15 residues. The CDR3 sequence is CASSQEIQRGETQYF. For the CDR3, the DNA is TGCGCCAGCAGCCAAGAGATACAACGTGGAGAGACCCAGTACTTC.

The CDR3 DNA follows: TGTGCCAGCAGCTTCGGACAGAGCAATCAGCCCCAGCATTTT. Amino acids: CASSFGQSNQPQHF. The J gene is TRBJ1-5, the V gene TRBV11-2, with D possibly TRBD1 on 6 matching bases. The CDR3 sequence is 14 residues long. The V end lost 3 bases, the J end lost 1 base, and 7 bases lay between the germline ends. Germline lookup yields CDR1 SGHAT and CDR2 FQNNGV.